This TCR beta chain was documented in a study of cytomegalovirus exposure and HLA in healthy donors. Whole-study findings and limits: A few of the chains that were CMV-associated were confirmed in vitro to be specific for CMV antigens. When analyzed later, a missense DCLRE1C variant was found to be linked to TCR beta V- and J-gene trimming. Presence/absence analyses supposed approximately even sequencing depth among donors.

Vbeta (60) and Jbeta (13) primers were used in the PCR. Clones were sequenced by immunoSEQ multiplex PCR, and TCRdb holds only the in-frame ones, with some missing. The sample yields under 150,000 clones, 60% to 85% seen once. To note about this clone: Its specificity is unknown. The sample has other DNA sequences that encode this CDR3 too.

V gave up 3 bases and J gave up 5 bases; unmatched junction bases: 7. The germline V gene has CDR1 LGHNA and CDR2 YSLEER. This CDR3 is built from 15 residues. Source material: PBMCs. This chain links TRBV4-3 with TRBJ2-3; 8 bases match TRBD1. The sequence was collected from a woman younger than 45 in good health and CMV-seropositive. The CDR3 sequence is CASSQQDRAGDTQYF. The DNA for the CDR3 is TGCGCCAGCAGCCAGCAGGACAGGGCCGGAGATACGCAGTATTTT.